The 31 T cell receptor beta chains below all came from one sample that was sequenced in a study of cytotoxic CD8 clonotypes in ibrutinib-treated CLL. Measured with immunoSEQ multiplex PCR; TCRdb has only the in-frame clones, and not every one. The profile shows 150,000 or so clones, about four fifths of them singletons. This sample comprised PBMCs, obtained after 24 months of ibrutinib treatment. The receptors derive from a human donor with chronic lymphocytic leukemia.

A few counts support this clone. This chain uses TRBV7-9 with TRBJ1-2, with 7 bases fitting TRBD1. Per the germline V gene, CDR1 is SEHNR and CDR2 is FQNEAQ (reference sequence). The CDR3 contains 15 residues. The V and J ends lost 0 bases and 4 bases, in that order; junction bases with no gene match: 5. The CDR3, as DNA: TGTGCCAGCAGCTTAGCGTTGGGGGACAGCTATGGCTACACCTTC. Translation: CASSLALGDSYGYTF.

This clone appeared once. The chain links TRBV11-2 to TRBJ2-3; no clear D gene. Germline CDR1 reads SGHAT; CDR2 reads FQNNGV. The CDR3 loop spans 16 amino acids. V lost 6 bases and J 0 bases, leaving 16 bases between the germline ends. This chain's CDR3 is CASSLGWSTSTDTQYF. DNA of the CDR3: TGTGCCAGCAGTCTCGGATGGAGTACTAGCACAGATACGCAGTATTTT.

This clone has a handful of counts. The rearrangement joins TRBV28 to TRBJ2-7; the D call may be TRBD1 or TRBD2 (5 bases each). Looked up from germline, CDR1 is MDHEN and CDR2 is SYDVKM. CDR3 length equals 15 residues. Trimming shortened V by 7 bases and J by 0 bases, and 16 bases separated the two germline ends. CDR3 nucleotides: TGTGCCAGCACCATTCCCGGTGGGGGCTCCTACGAGCAGTACTTC. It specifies CASTIPGGGSYEQYF. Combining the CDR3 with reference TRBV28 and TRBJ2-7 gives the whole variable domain DVKVTQSSRYLVKRTGEKVFLECVQDMDHENMFWYRQDPGLGLRLIYFSYDVKMKEKGDIPEGYSVSREKKERFSLILESASTNQTSMYLCASTIPGGGSYEQYFGPGTRLTVT.

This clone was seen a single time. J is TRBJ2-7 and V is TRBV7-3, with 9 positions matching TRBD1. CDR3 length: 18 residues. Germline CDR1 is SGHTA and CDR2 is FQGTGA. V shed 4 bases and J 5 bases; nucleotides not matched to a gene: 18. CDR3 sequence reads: CASSSHKPRGQGRNEQYF. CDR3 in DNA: TGTGCCAGCAGCTCGCACAAACCCAGGGGACAGGGTAGGAACGAGCAGTACTTC.

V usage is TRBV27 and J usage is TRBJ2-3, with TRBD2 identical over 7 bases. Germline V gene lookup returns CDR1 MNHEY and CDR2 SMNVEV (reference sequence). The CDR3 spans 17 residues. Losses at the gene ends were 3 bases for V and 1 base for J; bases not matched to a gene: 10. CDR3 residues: CASSFGGRGVGTDTQYF. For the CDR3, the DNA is TGTGCCAGCAGTTTTGGCGGGAGAGGGGTTGGCACAGATACGCAGTATTTT.

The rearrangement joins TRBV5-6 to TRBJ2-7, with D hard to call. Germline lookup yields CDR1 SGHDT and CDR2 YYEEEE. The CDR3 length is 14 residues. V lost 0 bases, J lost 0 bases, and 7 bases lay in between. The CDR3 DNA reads TGTGCCAGCAGCTTGGTCGGGTCCTCCTACGAGCAGTACTTC. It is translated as CASSLVGSSYEQYF.

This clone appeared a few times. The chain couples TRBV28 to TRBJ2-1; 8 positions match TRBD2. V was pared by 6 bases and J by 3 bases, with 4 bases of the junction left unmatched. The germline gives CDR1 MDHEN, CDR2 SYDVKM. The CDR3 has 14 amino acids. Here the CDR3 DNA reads TGTGCCAGCAGCCATCGGGGGGGCTACAATGAGCAGTTCTTC. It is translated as CASSHRGGYNEQFF.

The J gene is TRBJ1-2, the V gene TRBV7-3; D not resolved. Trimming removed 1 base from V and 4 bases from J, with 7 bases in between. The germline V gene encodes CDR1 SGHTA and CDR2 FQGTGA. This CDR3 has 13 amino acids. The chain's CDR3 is CASSLMPAYGYTF. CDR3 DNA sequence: TGTGCCAGCAGCTTAATGCCAGCCTATGGCTACACCTTC.

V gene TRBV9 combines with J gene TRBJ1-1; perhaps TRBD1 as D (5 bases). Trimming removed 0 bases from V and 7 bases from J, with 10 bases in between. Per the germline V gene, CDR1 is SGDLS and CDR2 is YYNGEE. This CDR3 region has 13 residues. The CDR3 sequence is CASSVDEGSEAFF. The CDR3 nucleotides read TGTGCCAGCAGCGTAGACGAGGGGAGTGAAGCTTTCTTT.

CDR3 sequence reads: CASSPRVGTGHTGELFF. For the CDR3, the DNA is TGTGCCAGTAGTCCACGCGTCGGGACAGGTCATACCGGGGAGCTGTTTTTT. This chain joins TRBV19 and TRBJ2-2; 8 bases match TRBD1. Germline loops: CDR1 LNHDA, CDR2 SQIVND (reference sequence). This CDR3 spans 17 amino acids. V lost 5 bases and J lost 5; bases outside the gene matches: 13.

This CDR3 is CASSNRDRGFYGYTF. The CDR3 nucleotides read TGTGCCAGCAGCAACCGGGACAGGGGATTTTATGGCTACACCTTC. The V call is TRBV5-8, the J call TRBJ1-2; 10 positions agree with TRBD1. The germline CDR1 and CDR2 sequences are SGHTS and YDEGEE. The junction had 8 bases not matched to a gene; V was cut back by 4 bases and J by 5 bases. CDR3 size: 15 residues.

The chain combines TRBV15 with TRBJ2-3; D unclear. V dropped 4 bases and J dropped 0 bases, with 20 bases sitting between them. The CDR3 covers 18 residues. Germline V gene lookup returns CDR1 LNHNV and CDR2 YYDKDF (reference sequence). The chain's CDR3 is CATSKPSGSRASTDTQYF. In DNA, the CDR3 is TGTGCCACCAGCAAGCCGTCCGGGTCCAGAGCTAGCACAGATACGCAGTATTTT.

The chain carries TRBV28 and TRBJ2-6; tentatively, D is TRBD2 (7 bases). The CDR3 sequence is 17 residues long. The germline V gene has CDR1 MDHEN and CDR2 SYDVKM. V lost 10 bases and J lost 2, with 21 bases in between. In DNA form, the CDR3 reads TGTGCCACCCCACAGGGAGGGCCGGCCGCTGGGGCCAACGTCCTGACTTTC. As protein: CATPQGGPAAGANVLTF.

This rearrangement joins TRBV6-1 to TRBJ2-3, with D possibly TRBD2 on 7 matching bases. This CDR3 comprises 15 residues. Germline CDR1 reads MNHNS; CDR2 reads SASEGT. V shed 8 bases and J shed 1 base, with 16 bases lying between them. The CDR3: CASSHGGRGTDTQYF. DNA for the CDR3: TGTGCCAGCTCCCACGGGGGGCGAGGCACAGATACGCAGTATTTT.

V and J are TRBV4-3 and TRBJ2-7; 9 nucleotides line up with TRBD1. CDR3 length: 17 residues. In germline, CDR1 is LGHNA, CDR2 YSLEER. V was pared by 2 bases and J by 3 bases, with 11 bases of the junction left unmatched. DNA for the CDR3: TGCGCCAGCAGCCAATTAATACAGGGGGCACGGGACTACGAGCAGTACTTC. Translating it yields CASSQLIQGARDYEQYF.

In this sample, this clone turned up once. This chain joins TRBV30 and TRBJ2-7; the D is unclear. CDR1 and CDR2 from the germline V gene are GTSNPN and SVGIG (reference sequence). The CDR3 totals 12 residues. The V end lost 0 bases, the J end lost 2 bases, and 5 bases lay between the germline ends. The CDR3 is CAWSVSTYEQYF. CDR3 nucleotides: TGTGCCTGGAGTGTTTCGACCTACGAGCAGTACTTC.

The CDR3 reads CASSPTGTNSYEQYF. The CDR3, as DNA: TGCGCCAGCAGCCCCACGGGGACTAACTCCTACGAGCAGTACTTC. V and J are TRBV4-3 and TRBJ2-7; 7 bases line up with TRBD2. The CDR3 has 15 amino acids. Germline CDR1 LGHNA, CDR2 YSLEER. The ends lost 4 bases at V and 0 bases at J; junction bases unmatched: 6.

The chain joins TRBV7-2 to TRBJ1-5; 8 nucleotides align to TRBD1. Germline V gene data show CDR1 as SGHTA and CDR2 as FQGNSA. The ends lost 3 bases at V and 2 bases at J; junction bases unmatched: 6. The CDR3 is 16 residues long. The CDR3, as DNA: TGTGCCAGCAGCTTCCCCGGACAGGGTGGCAATCAGCCCCAGCATTTT. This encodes CASSFPGQGGNQPQHF.

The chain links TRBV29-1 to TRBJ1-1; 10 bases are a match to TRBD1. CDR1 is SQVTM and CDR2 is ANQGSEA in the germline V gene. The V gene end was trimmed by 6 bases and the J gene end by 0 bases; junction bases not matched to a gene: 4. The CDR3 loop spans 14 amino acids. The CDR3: CSVKGQGLNTEAFF. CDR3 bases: TGCAGCGTGAAGGGACAGGGGCTGAACACTGAAGCTTTCTTT.

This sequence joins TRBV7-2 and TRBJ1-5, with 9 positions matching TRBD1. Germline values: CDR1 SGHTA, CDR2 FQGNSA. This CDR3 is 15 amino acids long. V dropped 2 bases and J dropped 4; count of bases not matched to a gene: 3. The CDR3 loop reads CASSLQQGANQPQHF. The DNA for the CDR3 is TGTGCCAGCAGCTTACAACAGGGGGCGAATCAGCCCCAGCATTTT.

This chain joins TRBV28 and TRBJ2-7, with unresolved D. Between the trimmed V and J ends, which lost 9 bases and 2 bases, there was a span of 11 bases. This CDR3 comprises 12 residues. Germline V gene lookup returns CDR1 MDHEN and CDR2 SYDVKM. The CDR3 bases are TGTGCCAGTCATAGGGCGGCCTACGAGCAGTACTTC. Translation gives CASHRAAYEQYF.

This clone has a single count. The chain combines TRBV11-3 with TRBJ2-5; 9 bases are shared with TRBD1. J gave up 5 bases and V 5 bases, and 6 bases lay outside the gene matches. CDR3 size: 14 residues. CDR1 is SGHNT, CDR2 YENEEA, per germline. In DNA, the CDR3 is TGTGCCAGCAGCCTACAGGGGGCAGGGGAGACCCAGTACTTC. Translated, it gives CASSLQGAGETQYF.

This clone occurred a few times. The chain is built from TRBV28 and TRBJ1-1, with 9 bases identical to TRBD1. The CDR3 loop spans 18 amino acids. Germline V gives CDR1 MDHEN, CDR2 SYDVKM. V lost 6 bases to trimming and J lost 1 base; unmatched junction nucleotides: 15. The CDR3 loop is CASSRLLPGQGGNTEAFF. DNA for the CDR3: TGTGCCAGCAGCCGCCTCCTTCCGGGACAGGGAGGGAACACTGAAGCTTTCTTT.

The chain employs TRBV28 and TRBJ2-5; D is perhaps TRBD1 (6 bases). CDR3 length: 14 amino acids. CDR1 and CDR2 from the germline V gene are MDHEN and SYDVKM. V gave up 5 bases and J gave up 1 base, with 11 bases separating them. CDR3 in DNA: TGTGCCAGCAGTCCGGGGACATTCCAAGAGACCCAGTACTTC. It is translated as CASSPGTFQETQYF.

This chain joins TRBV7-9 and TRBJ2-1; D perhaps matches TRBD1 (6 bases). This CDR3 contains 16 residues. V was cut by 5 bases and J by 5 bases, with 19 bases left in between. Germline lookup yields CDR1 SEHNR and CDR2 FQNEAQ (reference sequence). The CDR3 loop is CASSRIALGQHNEQFF. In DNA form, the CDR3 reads TGTGCCAGCAGCCGTATTGCTTTAGGACAGCACAATGAGCAGTTCTTC.

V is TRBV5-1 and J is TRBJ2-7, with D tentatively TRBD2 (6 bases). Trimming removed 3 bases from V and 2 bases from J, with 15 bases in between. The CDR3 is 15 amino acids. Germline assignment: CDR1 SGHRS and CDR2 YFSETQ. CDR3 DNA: TGCGCCAGCAGCTGGGACTTTCAGAATCCCTACGAGCAGTACTTC. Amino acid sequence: CASSWDFQNPYEQYF.

In DNA form, the CDR3 reads TGTGCCAGAAGCTTGGTGGACAGGGACCCTGGACTAGCGGGAGGGGGGTTGAATGAGCAGTTCTTC. It specifies CARSLVDRDPGLAGGGLNEQFF. The chain is built from TRBV5-3 and TRBJ2-1, with 15 bases matching TRBD2. TRBV5-3 is annotated as an ORF whose role is uncertain. This CDR3 region has 22 residues. V was pared by 0 bases and J by 7 bases, with 20 bases of the junction left unmatched.

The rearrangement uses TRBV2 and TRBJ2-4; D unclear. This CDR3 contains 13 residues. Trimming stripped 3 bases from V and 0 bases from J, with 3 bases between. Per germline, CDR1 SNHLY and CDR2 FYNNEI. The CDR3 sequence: CASSDLAKNIQYF. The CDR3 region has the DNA TGTGCCAGCAGTGACCTAGCCAAAAACATTCAGTACTTC. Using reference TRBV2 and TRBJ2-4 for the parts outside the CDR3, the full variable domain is EPEVTQTPSHQVTQMGQEVILRCVPISNHLYFYWYRQILGQKVEFLVSFYNNEISEKSEIFDDQFSVERPDGSNFTLKIRSTKLEDSAMYFCASSDLAKNIQYFGAGTRLSVL.

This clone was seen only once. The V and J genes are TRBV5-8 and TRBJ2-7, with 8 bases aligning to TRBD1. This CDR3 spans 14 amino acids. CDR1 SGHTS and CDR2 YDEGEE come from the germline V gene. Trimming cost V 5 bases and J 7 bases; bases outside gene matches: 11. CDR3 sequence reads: CASSPGGAPGEQYF. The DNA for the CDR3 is TGTGCCAGCAGTCCAGGGGGCGCCCCGGGGGAGCAGTACTTC.

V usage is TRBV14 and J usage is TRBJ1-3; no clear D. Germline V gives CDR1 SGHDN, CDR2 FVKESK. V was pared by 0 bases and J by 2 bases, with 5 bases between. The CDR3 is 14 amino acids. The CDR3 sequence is CASSQEVTGNTIYF. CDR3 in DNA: TGTGCCAGCAGCCAAGAAGTTACTGGAAACACCATATATTTT.

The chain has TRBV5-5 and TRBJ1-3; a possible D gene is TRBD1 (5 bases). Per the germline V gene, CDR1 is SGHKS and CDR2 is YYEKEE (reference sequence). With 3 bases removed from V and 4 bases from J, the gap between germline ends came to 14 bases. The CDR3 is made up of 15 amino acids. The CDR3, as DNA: TGTGCCAGCAGCTCCGGGGCCCGTCCAGGAAACACCATATATTTT. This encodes CASSSGARPGNTIYF.